What follows are 13 T cell receptor beta chains derived from one specimen sequenced in a study of type 1 and type 2 diabetes patients. The PCR template was genomic DNA. A primer set of 30 forward and 13 reverse primers amplified the CDR3. TCRdb redid the calling of the multiplex PCR reads with MiXCR, one entry per CDR3 protein. The sample shows about 250,000 distinct CDR3 sequences, around 47% of them seen only once. Sequenced material: peripheral blood mononuclear cells (PBMCs). All receptors derive from a man aged 18 to 30 with type 2 diabetes.

The table lists this clonotype with many counts. The V and J genes are TRBV19 and TRBJ1-5, with TRBD1 identical over 8 bases. CDR1 LNHDA and CDR2 SQIVND come from the germline V gene (reference sequence). The CDR3 length is 15 residues. V dropped 7 bases and J dropped 3; count of bases not matched to a gene: 8. The CDR3 loop is CASTQMTGVNQPQHF. In DNA, the CDR3 is TGTGCCAGTACTCAAATGACAGGGGTCAATCAGCCCCAGCATTTT.

A few counts support this clonotype. The chain links TRBV12-3 or TRBV12-4 to TRBJ2-5, with TRBD2 matching 14 bases. This CDR3 contains 15 residues. J lost 3 bases, V lost 5 bases, and 2 bases had no gene match. CDR3 amino acids: CASSLGLAGEETQYF. In DNA, the CDR3 is TGTGCCAGCAGTCTGGGACTAGCGGGAGAAGAGACCCAGTACTTC.

This clonotype was detected once. The CDR3 DNA is TGCGCCAGCAGCCAAGGGCGTTCCAATGAGCAGTTCTTC. It specifies CASSQGRSNEQFF. This chain uses TRBV4-1 with TRBJ2-1, with no clear D. Germline V CDR1 and CDR2: MGHRA, YSYEKL. The V end was cut by 1 base, the J end by 6 bases, with 7 bases between. The CDR3 has 13 amino acids.

This clonotype has only a few counts. The chain uses TRBV11-2 and TRBJ2-7; maybe TRBD1 (7 bases). V shed 5 bases and J shed 3 bases, with 11 bases lying between them. The CDR3 spans 13 residues. Germline V gene lookup returns CDR1 SGHAT and CDR2 FQNNGV. CDR3 loop: CASSGQEGYEQYF. The DNA for the CDR3 is TGTGCCAGCAGCGGACAGGAGGGCTACGAGCAGTACTTC. The full variable domain, in which reference TRBV11-2 and TRBJ2-7 provide the parts outside the CDR3, is EAGVAQSPRYKIIEKRQSVAFWCNPISGHATLYWYQQILGQGPKLLIQFQNNGVVDDSQLPKDRFSAERLKGVDSTLKIQPAKLEDSAVYLCASSGQEGYEQYFGPGTRLTVT.

A few counts support this clonotype. This sequence joins TRBV4-2 and TRBJ2-2; perhaps TRBD2 as D (6 bases). The ends were cut back, 1 base at V and 4 bases at J, with 13 bases in the middle. This CDR3 contains 16 residues. Per germline, CDR1 LGHNA and CDR2 YNFKEQ. The CDR3 spells CASSQAGGRITGELFF. As DNA, the CDR3 is TGTGCCAGCAGCCAAGCTGGTGGGAGGATCACCGGGGAGCTGTTTTTT.

DNA for the CDR3: TGTGCCAGCAGTGACGATACAGGGAGGGGAACTGAAGCTTTCTTT. The encoded protein is CASSDDTGRGTEAFF. V gene TRBV28 combines with J gene TRBJ1-1; tentative D call: TRBD1 (6 bases). Germline V gene data show CDR1 as MDHEN and CDR2 as SYDVKM. The CDR3 has 15 amino acids. Trimming shortened V by 5 bases and J by 5 bases, and 18 bases separated the two germline ends.

This chain connects TRBV19 to TRBJ1-4; D unclear. There are 13 residues in the CDR3. V was cut by 1 base and J by 5 bases, with 5 bases left in between. Looked up from germline, CDR1 is LNHDA and CDR2 is SQIVND (reference sequence). CDR3 protein: CASSIVGNEKLFF. The CDR3 DNA follows: TGTGCCAGTAGTATAGTGGGGAATGAAAAACTGTTTTTT.

This clonotype was observed a handful of times. J is TRBJ2-1 and V is TRBV30; 9 bases are shared with TRBD1. From germline, CDR1 is GTSNPN and CDR2 SVGIG (reference sequence). The CDR3 sequence is 14 residues long. The V segment lost 5 bases and the J segment 4 bases; nucleotides outside the gene matches: 6. CDR3 DNA: TGTGCCTGGGGGGACAGGGTTACTTACAATGAGCAGTTCTTC. It codes for CAWGDRVTYNEQFF. The full variable domain, its missing parts supplied by reference TRBV30 and TRBJ2-1, is SQTIHQWPATLVQPVGSPLSLECTVEGTSNPNLYWYRQAAGRGLQLLFYSVGIGQISSEVPQNLSASRPQDRQFILSSKKLLLSDSGFYLCAWGDRVTYNEQFFGPGTRLTVL.

This clonotype was observed at least ten times. The chain links TRBV20-1 to TRBJ2-5; the D is unclear. The CDR3 is made up of 10 amino acids. V was trimmed by 3 bases and J by 4 bases, leaving 3 bases between them. In germline, CDR1 is DFQATT, CDR2 SNEGSKA (reference sequence). The CDR3 DNA reads as TGCAGTGCTAGCTCAGAGACCCAGTACTTC. Translation gives CSASSETQYF.

This clonotype was detected only a few times. The rearrangement joins TRBV20-1 to TRBJ2-7; D call uncertain. Trimming stripped 3 bases from V and 0 bases from J, with 12 bases between. The CDR3 length is 14 residues. Germline CDR1 is DFQATT and CDR2 is SNEGSKA (reference sequence). The CDR3 DNA reads as TGCAGTGCTAGGGCCACAACCTACTCCTACGAGCAGTACTTC. This gives the protein CSARATTYSYEQYF.

This clonotype was counted only a few times. The rearrangement uses TRBV6-6 and TRBJ1-6, with D perhaps TRBD1 (5 bases). The ends were cut back, 5 bases at V and 9 bases at J, with 14 bases in the middle. Germline V gene lookup returns CDR1 MNHNY and CDR2 SVGAGI (reference sequence). The CDR3 loop spans 14 amino acids. This CDR3 is CASSTDSFLSPLHF. CDR3 bases: TGTGCCAGCAGTACCGACAGTTTCCTTTCACCCCTCCACTTT.

V gene TRBV9 combines with J gene TRBJ2-7; 7 bases map to TRBD1. After removal of 4 bases from V and 7 bases from J, the junction contained 8 bases not matched to a gene. The CDR3 has 13 amino acids. CDR1 SGDLS and CDR2 YYNGEE come from the germline V gene. In nucleotides, the CDR3 is TGTGCCAGCAGCAGGGACAGCTGGGGGGAGCAGTACTTC. Its translation: CASSRDSWGEQYF.

The gene calls are TRBV19 and TRBJ1-1; weak D call: TRBD1 (5 bases). The CDR3 contains 17 residues. Trimming pared 6 bases from V and 5 bases from J, leaving 25 bases between. Germline CDR1 and CDR2: LNHDA and SQIVND (reference sequence). The CDR3 DNA follows: TGTGCCAGTAGACCCCGGTTGGACAAATACGGGGTTACTGAAGCTTTCTTT. Translated: CASRPRLDKYGVTEAFF. Full variable domain (remainder filled in from reference TRBV19 and TRBJ1-1): DGGITQSPKYLFRKEGQNVTLSCEQNLNHDAMYWYRQDPGQGLRLIYYSQIVNDFQKGDIAEGYSVSREKKESFPLTVTSAQKNPTAFYLCASRPRLDKYGVTEAFFGQGTRLTVV.